The clone carrying this T cell receptor (beta chain) showed up just a few times. The data stem from a study of shared clonotypes between healthy human individuals. For the study at large: The donor pool was made up of two women and a few men aged 18 to 49.

Germline V CDR1 and CDR2: DFQATT, SNEGSKA (reference sequence). The V and J ends lost 2 bases and 6 bases respectively, with 7 bases between them. The CDR3 runs to 11 residues. Once extracted for a subset, genomic DNA was divided evenly among several immunoSEQ plates. The repertoire was sequenced with immunoSEQ multiplex PCR; TCRdb's copy has only in-frame clones and lacks some. This sample has under 1,100,000 clones, with roughly 75% found just once. The receptor comes from a man younger than 35 in good health. The sample comprised memory CD4+ T cells sorted from blood. Subset defined: CD45RA-negative fraction. The V call is TRBV20-1, the J call TRBJ1-1; the D gene is possibly TRBD1 (5 bases). The CDR3 DNA reads TGCAGTGCTAGACCAGGGCCTGAAGCTTTCTTT. Its protein product is CSARPGPEAFF.